Reported below is one TCR beta chain. Its cognate antigen is unknown. The record originates from a study of OX40 agonist ivuxolimab in advanced cancers. Overall study context: It was permissible to have had prior anti-PD-1, anti-PD-L1 or anti-CTLA-4 therapy, and approximately 38% had some. Overall study results and limits: Doses of 0.1 to 3.0 mg/kg were accompanied by clonal expansion of CD4+ and CD8+ blood T cells by week 6.

The CDR3 is 13 residues long. The V gene end was trimmed by 5 bases and the J gene end by 4 bases; junction bases not matched to a gene: 4. CDR1 and CDR2 from the germline V gene are SGHRS and YFSETQ. The method was immunoSEQ multiplex PCR; TCRdb's version includes in-frame clones alone and lacks a portion of them. The table includes about 21,000 clones, about four fifths detected once. Patients had blood sampled at baseline and again on cycle 4 day 1 and cycle 7 day 1. This chain joins TRBV5-1 and TRBJ1-1; 8 bases are a match to TRBD1. This TCR came from an adult with an advanced solid tumor such as melanoma, head and neck, liver or kidney cancer. The sample in question was CD4+ or CD8+ T cells sorted from blood, obtained in a trial of the OX40 agonist ivuxolimab. The CDR3 loop reads CASRAGGRTEAFF. In DNA form, the CDR3 reads TGCGCCAGCAGAGCAGGGGGCCGCACTGAAGCTTTCTTT.